This passage covers 29 T cell receptor beta chains from one sample sequenced in a study of T-cell reconstitution after alpha-beta-depleted transplantation in children. A library of TCRbeta sequences, prepared with unique molecular identifiers, was generated. TCRdb reanalysed the PCR reads using MiXCR and keeps one entry per CDR3 protein. The sample shows 7,000 to 9,500 distinct CDR3 sequences, roughly 15% of them seen only once. The sample consisted of PBMCs, mostly from graft donor cells, taken 60 days after TCRalphabeta/CD19-depleted stem cell transplant. These receptors were obtained from a girl under three years old who had a stem cell transplant for combined immunodeficiency, so the T cells may come from the graft donor.

This clonotype was recorded a few times. The V gene is TRBV7-8, the J gene TRBJ2-7, with D tentatively TRBD1 or TRBD2 (5 bases each). This CDR3 is 12 amino acids long. V lost 3 bases and J 6 bases, leaving 9 bases between the germline ends. The germline V gene has CDR1 SGHVS and CDR2 FQNEAQ. The CDR3 DNA reads TGTGCCAGCAGCTTCTTTGGGGGCGAGCAGTACTTC. Translation: CASSFFGGEQYF.

This clonotype came up many times. The CDR3 nucleotides are TGCAGTGCTAGATCTAGCGGGGGACCCCAAGAGACCCAGTACTTC. Encoded protein: CSARSSGGPQETQYF. The J gene is TRBJ2-5, the V gene TRBV20-1; 10 bases line up with TRBD2. Germline V gene sequence: CDR1 DFQATT, CDR2 SNEGSKA (reference sequence). V lost 2 bases and J lost 1; bases outside the gene matches: 4. The CDR3 extends over 15 amino acids.

This clonotype has at least ten counts. The chain is built from TRBV20-1 and TRBJ2-7; D is possibly TRBD1 (6 bases). Germline lookup yields CDR1 DFQATT and CDR2 SNEGSKA (reference sequence). The CDR3 has 15 residues. Trimming pared 0 bases from V and 4 bases from J, leaving 16 bases between. Here the CDR3 reads CSARDDGQFRYEQYF. The CDR3 DNA is TGCAGTGCTAGAGACGACGGACAGTTCAGATACGAGCAGTACTTC.

This clonotype was seen ten or more times. This chain joins TRBV20-1 and TRBJ2-7, with D perhaps TRBD1 or TRBD2 (6 bases each). Germline V gene lookup returns CDR1 DFQATT and CDR2 SNEGSKA (reference sequence). The CDR3 extends over 15 amino acids. Trimming removed 1 base from V and 5 bases from J, with 18 bases in between. CDR3 sequence reads: CSARAEGGWGNEQYF. The CDR3 region has the DNA TGCAGTGCTAGAGCGGAAGGGGGGTGGGGTAACGAGCAGTACTTC.

The chain links TRBV5-1 to TRBJ2-7; a possible D gene is TRBD1 (5 bases). This CDR3 is 15 amino acids long. V lost 0 bases, J lost 2 bases, and 12 bases lay in between. The V gene's germline CDR1 is SGHRS and CDR2 YFSETQ. The CDR3 DNA is TGCGCCAGCAGCTTGGAGGCAGGGATGACCTACGAGCAGTACTTC. Protein product: CASSLEAGMTYEQYF.

The rearrangement uses TRBV28 and TRBJ2-7; 11 bases are a match to TRBD2. Per the germline V gene, CDR1 is MDHEN and CDR2 is SYDVKM. The CDR3 sequence is 15 residues long. The trim removed 7 bases at V and 2 bases at J, leaving 7 bases unmatched. This CDR3 is CASTKLAGVPYEQYF. DNA for the CDR3: TGTGCCAGCACCAAACTAGCGGGGGTACCCTACGAGCAGTACTTC. Full variable domain (rest looked up from reference TRBV28 and TRBJ2-7): DVKVTQSSRYLVKRTGEKVFLECVQDMDHENMFWYRQDPGLGLRLIYFSYDVKMKEKGDIPEGYSVSREKKERFSLILESASTNQTSMYLCASTKLAGVPYEQYFGPGTRLTVT.

The CDR3 here is CASSFWGKSTNEKLFF. CDR3 bases: TGTGCCAGCAGCTTTTGGGGGAAATCAACTAATGAAAAACTGTTTTTT. The chain recombines TRBV7-9 with TRBJ1-4; TRBD1 might be the D (5 bases). From germline, CDR1 is SEHNR and CDR2 FQNEAQ (reference sequence). This CDR3 contains 16 residues. The ends were cut back, 3 bases at V and 0 bases at J, with 11 bases in the middle.

V gene TRBV19 combines with J gene TRBJ2-1, with 7 bases fitting TRBD2. CDR1 and CDR2 from the germline V gene are LNHDA and SQIVND (reference sequence). The CDR3 loop spans 15 amino acids. The junction had 8 bases not matched to a gene; V was cut back by 4 bases and J by 5 bases. CDR3 sequence: CASSSRVAGDNEQFF. Here the CDR3 DNA reads TGTGCCAGTAGTAGCCGGGTGGCGGGGGACAATGAGCAGTTCTTC.

As concerns this clonotype: A much larger clone lies a single base off, so this may be a read error. This chain joins TRBV7-8 and TRBJ2-5, with D unclear. Germline V gene sequence: CDR1 SGHVS, CDR2 FQNEAQ. The CDR3 contains 13 residues. V was trimmed by 4 bases and J by 5 bases, leaving 11 bases between them. The CDR3 DNA is TGTGCCAGCAGCTGGAGACTGGGGGAGACCCAGTACTTC. It translates to CASSWRLGETQYF.

V usage is TRBV5-8 and J usage is TRBJ1-1; D gene unclear. Germline values: CDR1 SGHTS, CDR2 YDEGEE. Trimming removed 0 bases at V and 9 bases at J, with 15 bases between. The CDR3 has 14 amino acids. The CDR3 nucleotides are TGTGCCAGCAGCTTGGAAAGTGGAAGAATCAAAGCTTTCTTT. Encoded protein: CASSLESGRIKAFF.

This clonotype was seen repeatedly, ten times or more. The chain recombines TRBV12-3 or TRBV12-4 with TRBJ2-3; D remains ambiguous. CDR3 length: 11 amino acids. Trimming stripped 5 bases from V and 7 bases from J, with 7 bases between. As DNA, the CDR3 is TGTGCCAGCAGTCTAACAAATACGCAGTATTTT. Translated, it gives CASSLTNTQYF.

Points on this clonotype: One end of the junction is discordant with germline, which a read error may explain. V is TRBV6-1 and J is TRBJ2-1; 11 nucleotides align to TRBD2. This CDR3 spans 17 amino acids. CDR1 MNHNS and CDR2 SASEGT come from the germline V gene. The CDR3 spells CASSEEGRASGRLWQSF. The CDR3 DNA sequence: TGTGCCAGCAGTGAAGAGGGAAGGGCTAGCGGGAGGCTGTGGCAGTCCTTC.

V and J are TRBV11-1 and TRBJ1-1, with D hard to call. This CDR3 has 14 residues. Germline lookup yields CDR1 SGHAT and CDR2 FQDESV (reference sequence). V lost 5 bases, J lost 1 base, and 11 bases lay in between. The CDR3: CASSRRARNTEAFF. The CDR3 DNA follows: TGTGCCAGCAGCAGGAGGGCCAGGAACACTGAAGCTTTCTTT.

The chain recombines TRBV28 with TRBJ2-7; unclear D gene. The CDR3 is 13 amino acids. The V end lost 5 bases, the J end lost 0 bases, and 8 bases lay between the germline ends. Germline V CDR1 and CDR2: MDHEN, SYDVKM. CDR3 loop: CASSGDYSYEQYF. CDR3 coding DNA: TGTGCCAGCAGTGGAGATTACTCCTACGAGCAGTACTTC.

This clonotype was observed many times. The rearrangement joins TRBV28 to TRBJ2-1, with TRBD1 identical over 9 bases. Germline lookup yields CDR1 MDHEN and CDR2 SYDVKM. The junction had 10 bases not matched to a gene; V was cut back by 5 bases and J by 5 bases. The CDR3 is 16 amino acids. The CDR3 here is CASSSAKGTGNNEQFF. Here the CDR3 DNA reads TGTGCCAGCAGTAGCGCAAAGGGGACAGGGAACAATGAGCAGTTCTTC.

This clonotype was observed a handful of times. The chain employs TRBV15 and TRBJ2-7; 10 nucleotides agree with TRBD2. Losses at the gene ends were 3 bases for V and 4 bases for J; bases not matched to a gene: 3. The CDR3 has 14 amino acids. In germline, CDR1 is LNHNV, CDR2 YYDKDF (reference sequence). The chain's CDR3 is CATSRGGLAYEQYF. The CDR3 coding sequence is TGTGCCACCAGCAGGGGGGGACTAGCGTACGAGCAGTACTTC.

This clonotype was seen a handful of times. V usage is TRBV20-1 and J usage is TRBJ2-7; 7 bases line up with TRBD2. Germline V gene sequence: CDR1 DFQATT, CDR2 SNEGSKA (reference sequence). V dropped 7 bases and J dropped 3; count of bases not matched to a gene: 9. The length of the CDR3 is 13 residues. Here the CDR3 DNA reads TGCAGTGTCGAGACTAGCAGCGGCTACGAGCAGTACTTC. This gives the protein CSVETSSGYEQYF.

This clonotype was detected only a few times. The chain links TRBV20-1 to TRBJ2-7, with D possibly TRBD2 on 5 matching bases. The CDR3 runs to 14 residues. The germline V gene encodes CDR1 DFQATT and CDR2 SNEGSKA (reference sequence). V lost 1 base and J lost 7, with 17 bases in between. CDR3 DNA sequence: TGCAGTGCTAGAGTTGGCGGCTTGGACTTTGAGCAGTACGTC. Protein product: CSARVGGLDFEQYV.

This clonotype was counted only a few times. V is TRBV2 and J is TRBJ1-6; D is possibly TRBD1 (5 bases). Per germline, CDR1 SNHLY and CDR2 FYNNEI. The V end lost 5 bases, the J end lost 0 bases, and 11 bases lay between the germline ends. CDR3 length: 16 residues. In DNA, the CDR3 is TGTGCCAGCAGTAAGCCAGGGAGCTCCTATAATTCACCCCTCCACTTT. This translates into CASSKPGSSYNSPLHF.

This clonotype was counted ten times or more. The chain has TRBV6-5 and TRBJ2-7, with a possible D match to TRBD2 (5 bases). Germline lookup yields CDR1 MNHEY and CDR2 SVGAGI. The ends were cut back, 8 bases at V and 3 bases at J, with 11 bases in the middle. This CDR3 region has 12 residues. The CDR3 nucleotides are TGTGCCAGCTTTGGACGGGGCTACGAGCAGTACTTC. It translates to CASFGRGYEQYF.

This clonotype was counted ten times or more. V usage is TRBV24-1 and J usage is TRBJ2-5, with 8 bases matching TRBD1. The CDR3 has 13 residues. The germline gives CDR1 KGHDR, CDR2 SFDVKD. After removal of 9 bases from V and 2 bases from J, the junction contained 4 bases not matched to a gene. The CDR3 nucleotides read TGTGCCACCGAGACAGGGGAGCAAGAGACCCAGTACTTC. Translated, it gives CATETGEQETQYF.

This clonotype was detected ten times or more. The CDR3 sequence is CASSFRGGGYGYTF. As DNA, the CDR3 is TGCGCCAGCAGCTTTAGAGGGGGCGGCTATGGCTACACCTTC. The rearrangement joins TRBV5-1 to TRBJ1-2; TRBD1 matches 7 bases. In germline, CDR1 is SGHRS, CDR2 YFSETQ. The CDR3 loop spans 14 amino acids. With V trimmed by 2 bases and J by 4 bases, 5 bases remained unmatched.

This clonotype was counted a few times. This chain joins TRBV6-5 and TRBJ1-1; D is possibly TRBD1 (5 bases). Germline V lookup: CDR1 MNHEY, CDR2 SVGAGI. V lost 0 bases and J 8 bases, leaving 13 bases between the germline ends. The CDR3 runs 14 residues. CDR3 nucleotides: TGTGCCAGCAGTTACTCGAAGGGACGGGGAGAAGCTTTCTTT. Translating gives CASSYSKGRGEAFF.

This clonotype was picked up many times. The chain links TRBV20-1 to TRBJ1-1, with D perhaps TRBD1 (5 bases). This CDR3 spans 14 amino acids. The V gene's germline CDR1 is DFQATT and CDR2 SNEGSKA (reference sequence). Trimming pared 4 bases from V and 4 bases from J, leaving 16 bases between. CDR3 sequence reads: CSATLGQGGTEAFF. CDR3 bases: TGCAGTGCTACCCTAGGCCAGGGTGGCACTGAAGCTTTCTTT.

The chain's CDR3 is CASSQYDETQYF. CDR3 sequence (DNA): TGTGCCAGCAGCCAGTACGATGAGACCCAGTACTTC. J is TRBJ2-5 and V is TRBV4-2; D remains unclear. Trimming removed 3 bases from V and 5 bases from J, with 7 bases in between. This CDR3 contains 12 residues. CDR1 is LGHNA, CDR2 YNFKEQ, per germline.

This clonotype was counted a few times. The gene calls are TRBV7-2 and TRBJ2-5; either TRBD1 or TRBD2 may supply D (5 bases each). V was pared by 6 bases and J by 1 base, with 12 bases between. The germline V gene encodes CDR1 SGHTA and CDR2 FQGNSA. CDR3 length equals 14 residues. CDR3 sequence: CASSRPGLQETQYF. The DNA for the CDR3 is TGTGCCAGCAGTCGCCCGGGGCTCCAAGAGACCCAGTACTTC.

This clonotype rates as medium-sized. This rearrangement joins TRBV29-1 to TRBJ2-1, with 9 bases aligning to TRBD2. CDR3 length: 15 residues. Germline V gene data show CDR1 as SQVTM and CDR2 as ANQGSEA. Losses at the gene ends were 3 bases for V and 2 bases for J; bases not matched to a gene: 5. The CDR3 reads CSVEGGRGAYNEQFF. In nucleotides, the CDR3 is TGCAGCGTTGAGGGCGGGAGGGGCGCCTACAATGAGCAGTTCTTC.

This clonotype was detected a few times. The genes are TRBV6-6 and TRBJ2-4; 11 bases align to TRBD1. CDR1 is MNHNY and CDR2 is SVGAGI in the germline V gene (reference sequence). V lost 0 bases and J lost 16; bases outside the gene matches: 17. This CDR3 is 17 amino acids long. CDR3 region: CASSYSGVGTGGPLHYF. As DNA, the CDR3 is TGTGCCAGCAGTTACTCGGGGGTAGGGACAGGGGGGCCCTTACATTACTTC.

This clonotype was detected many times. The rearrangement joins TRBV20-1 to TRBJ2-1; TRBD2 might be the D (6 bases). Germline values: CDR1 DFQATT, CDR2 SNEGSKA (reference sequence). This CDR3 region has 16 residues. Trimming pared 4 bases from V and 5 bases from J, leaving 21 bases between. CDR3 bases: TGCAGTGCTACTCGGACCCAACAGCGGGCTCACAATGAGCAGTTCTTC. Encoded protein: CSATRTQQRAHNEQFF.